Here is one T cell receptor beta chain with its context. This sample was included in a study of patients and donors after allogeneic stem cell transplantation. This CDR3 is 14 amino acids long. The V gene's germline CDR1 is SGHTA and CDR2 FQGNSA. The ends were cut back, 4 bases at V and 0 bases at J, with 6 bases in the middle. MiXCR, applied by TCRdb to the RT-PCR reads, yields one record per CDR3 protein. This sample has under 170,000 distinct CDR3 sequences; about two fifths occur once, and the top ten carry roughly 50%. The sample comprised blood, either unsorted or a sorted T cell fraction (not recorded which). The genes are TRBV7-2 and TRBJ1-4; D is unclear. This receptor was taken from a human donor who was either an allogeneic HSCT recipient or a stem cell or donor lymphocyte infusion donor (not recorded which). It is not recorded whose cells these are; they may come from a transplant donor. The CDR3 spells CASSSIATNEKLFF. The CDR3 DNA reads TGTGCCAGCAGCTCGATTGCAACTAATGAAAAACTGTTTTTT.